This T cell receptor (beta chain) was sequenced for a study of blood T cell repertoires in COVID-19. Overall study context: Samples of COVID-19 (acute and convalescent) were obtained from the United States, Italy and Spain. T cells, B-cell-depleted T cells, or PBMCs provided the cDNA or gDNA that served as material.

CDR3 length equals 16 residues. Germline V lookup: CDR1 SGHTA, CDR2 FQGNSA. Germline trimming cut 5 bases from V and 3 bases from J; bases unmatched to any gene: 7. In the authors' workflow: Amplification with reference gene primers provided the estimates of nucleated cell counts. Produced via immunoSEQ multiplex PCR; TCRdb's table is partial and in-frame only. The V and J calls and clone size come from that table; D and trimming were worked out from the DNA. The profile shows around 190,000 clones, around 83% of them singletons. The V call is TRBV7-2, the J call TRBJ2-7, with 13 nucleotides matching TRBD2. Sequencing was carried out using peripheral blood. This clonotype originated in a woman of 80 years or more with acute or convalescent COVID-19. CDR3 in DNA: TGTGCCAGCAGCCCCGGACTAGCGGGAGTCGGCTACGAGCAGTACTTC. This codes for CASSPGLAGVGYEQYF.